The table lists the clone carrying this T cell receptor beta chain with a few counts. Its antigen is currently unknown. The data were obtained in a study of post-analysis software for immune sequencing data. The wider study: The cohort encompassed relapsing-remitting, secondary progressive and progressive-relapsing multiple sclerosis disease courses. Points from the study as a whole: Controls' normalized Chao1 diversity significantly exceeded that of multiple sclerosis patients. The F measure placed samples prepared in the same batch into strongly shared clusters.

Built from TCR beta cDNA, the libraries had unique molecular identifiers in them. Input populations of about 1 to 11 million T cells gave rise to around 480,000 cDNA molecules. MiXCR was run by TCRdb on the PCR reads, yielding one entry per CDR3 protein. The sample yields 750,000 to 950,000 distinct CDR3 sequences, roughly 58% seen once. Sample: blood. This receptor was identified in a girl under 18 with multiple sclerosis.

The CDR3 sequence is CSARYLLAGVTTTDTQYF. The CDR3 nucleotides are TGCAGTGCTAGATATCTACTAGCGGGAGTGACCACTACAGATACGCAGTATTTT. The chain joins TRBV20-1 to TRBJ2-3, with 11 bases that match TRBD2. Germline assignment: CDR1 DFQATT and CDR2 SNEGSKA (reference sequence). The CDR3 sequence is 18 residues long. J was trimmed by 3 bases and V by 2 bases; bases with no gene match: 13.